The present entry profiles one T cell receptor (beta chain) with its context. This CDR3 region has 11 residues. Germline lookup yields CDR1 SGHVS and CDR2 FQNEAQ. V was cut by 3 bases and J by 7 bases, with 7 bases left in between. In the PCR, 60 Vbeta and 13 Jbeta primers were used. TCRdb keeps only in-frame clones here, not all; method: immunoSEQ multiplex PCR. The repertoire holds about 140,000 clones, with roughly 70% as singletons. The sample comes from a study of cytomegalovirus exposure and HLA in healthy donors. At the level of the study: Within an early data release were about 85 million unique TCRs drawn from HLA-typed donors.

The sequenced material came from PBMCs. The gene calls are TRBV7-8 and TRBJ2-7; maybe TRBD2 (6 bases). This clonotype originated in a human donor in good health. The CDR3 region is CASSLAGEQYF. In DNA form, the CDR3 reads TGTGCCAGCAGCTTGGCGGGGGAGCAGTACTTC.